The clone carrying this T cell receptor (beta chain) was seen a handful of times. Its antigen is unknown. Germline V CDR1 and CDR2: MNHEY, SVGAGI. V was cut by 6 bases and J by 0 bases, with 9 bases left in between. The CDR3 is 14 residues long. This sample was included in a study of type 1 regulatory T cells. Study in general: An in vitro protocol generated T-allo10, a Tr1-enriched, alloantigen-specific CD4 T cell product. Study conclusions and caveats: Tr1 cells had a more restricted TCR repertoire than non-Tr1 cells.

TCRdb re-called the reads with MiXCR, one entry per CDR3 protein. The table records roughly 71,000 distinct CDR3 sequences, under 25% of them present only once. The J gene is TRBJ1-3, the V gene TRBV6-5; weak D call: TRBD1 (5 bases). The sequencing sample was made of cultured type 1 regulatory T (Tr1) cells, either the whole culture or a sorted fraction (not recorded which). The sequence came from a human donor in good health. The CDR3 here is CASRRDVSGNTIYF. The CDR3 bases are TGTGCCAGCAGACGGGACGTCTCTGGAAACACCATATATTTT.